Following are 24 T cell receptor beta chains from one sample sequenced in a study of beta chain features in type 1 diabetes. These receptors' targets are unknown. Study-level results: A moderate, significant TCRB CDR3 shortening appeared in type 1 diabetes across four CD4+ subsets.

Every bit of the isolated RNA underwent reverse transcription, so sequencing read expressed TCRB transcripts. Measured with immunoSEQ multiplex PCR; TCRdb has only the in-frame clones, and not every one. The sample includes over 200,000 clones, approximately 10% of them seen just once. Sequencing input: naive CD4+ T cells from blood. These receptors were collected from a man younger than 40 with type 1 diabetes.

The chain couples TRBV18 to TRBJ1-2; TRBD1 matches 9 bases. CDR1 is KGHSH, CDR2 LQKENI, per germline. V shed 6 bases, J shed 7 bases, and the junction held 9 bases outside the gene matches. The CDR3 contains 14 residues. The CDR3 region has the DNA TGTGCCAGCTCTCAGGAGGACAGGGGCGGTGGCTACACCTTC. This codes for CASSQEDRGGGYTF.

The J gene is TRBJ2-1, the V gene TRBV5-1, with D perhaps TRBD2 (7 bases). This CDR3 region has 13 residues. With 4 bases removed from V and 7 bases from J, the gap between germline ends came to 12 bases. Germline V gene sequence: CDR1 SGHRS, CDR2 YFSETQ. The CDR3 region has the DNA TGCGCCAGCAGCCGGGGGGCCGCTAATGAGCAGTTCTTC. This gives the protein CASSRGAANEQFF. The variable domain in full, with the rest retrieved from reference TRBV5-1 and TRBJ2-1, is KAGVTQTPRYLIKTRGQQVTLSCSPISGHRSVSWYQQTPGQGLQFLFEYFSETQRNKGNFPGRFSGRQFSNSRSEMNVSTLELGDSALYLCASSRGAANEQFFGPGTRLTVL.

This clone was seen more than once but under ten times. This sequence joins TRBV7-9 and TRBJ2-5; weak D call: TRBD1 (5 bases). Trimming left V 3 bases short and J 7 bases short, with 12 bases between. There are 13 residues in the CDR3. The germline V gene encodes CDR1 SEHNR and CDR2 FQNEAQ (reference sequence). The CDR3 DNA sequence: TGTGCCAGCAGCTTGGCAGGGCAGAGGACCCAGTACTTC. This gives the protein CASSLAGQRTQYF.

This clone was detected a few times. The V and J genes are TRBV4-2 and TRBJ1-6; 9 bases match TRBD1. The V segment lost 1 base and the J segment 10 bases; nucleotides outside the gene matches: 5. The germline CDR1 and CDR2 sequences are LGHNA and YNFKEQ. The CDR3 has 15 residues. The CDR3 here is CASSQGGQGNSPLHF. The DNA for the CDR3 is TGTGCCAGCAGCCAAGGTGGACAGGGGAACTCACCCCTCCACTTT.

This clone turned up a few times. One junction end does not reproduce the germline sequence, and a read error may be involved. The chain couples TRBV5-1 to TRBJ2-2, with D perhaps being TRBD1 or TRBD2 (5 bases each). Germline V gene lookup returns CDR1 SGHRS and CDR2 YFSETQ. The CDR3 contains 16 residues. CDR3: CASSLDLRGLTGELFF. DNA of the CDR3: TGCGCCAGCAGTTTGGACTTAAGGGGTCTCACCGGGGAGCTGTTTTTT.

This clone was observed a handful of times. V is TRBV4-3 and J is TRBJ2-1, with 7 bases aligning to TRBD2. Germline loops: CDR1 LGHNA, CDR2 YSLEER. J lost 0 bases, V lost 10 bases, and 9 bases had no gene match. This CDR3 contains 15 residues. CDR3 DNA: TGCGCCACCCCGCTAGCGGTGAGCTCCTACAATGAGCAGTTCTTC. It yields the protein CATPLAVSSYNEQFF.

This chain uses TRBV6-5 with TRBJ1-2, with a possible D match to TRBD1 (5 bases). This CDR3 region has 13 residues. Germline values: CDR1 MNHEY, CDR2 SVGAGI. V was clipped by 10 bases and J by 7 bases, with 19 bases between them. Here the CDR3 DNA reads TGTGCCACCCAACCCACAGGAAATGTTGGCTACACCTTC. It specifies CATQPTGNVGYTF.

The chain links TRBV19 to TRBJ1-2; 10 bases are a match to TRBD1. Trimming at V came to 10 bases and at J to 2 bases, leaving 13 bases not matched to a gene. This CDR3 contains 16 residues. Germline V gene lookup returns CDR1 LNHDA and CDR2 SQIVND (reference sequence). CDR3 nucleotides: TGTGCCACGTCGAGGACAGGGGGACATAACAACTATGGCTACACCTTC. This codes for CATSRTGGHNNYGYTF.

For the CDR3, the DNA is TGTGCCTCCTCCAGCCCACTGGCGGGGGTTACAGATACGCAGTATTTT. It codes for CASSSPLAGVTDTQYF. The chain combines TRBV5-4 with TRBJ2-3, with TRBD2 matching over 7 bases. The CDR3 is made up of 16 amino acids. Germline V gives CDR1 SGHNT, CDR2 YYREEE (reference sequence). Trimming at V came to 10 bases and at J to 3 bases, leaving 17 bases not matched to a gene. Filled out from reference TRBV5-4 and TRBJ2-3, the complete variable domain reads ETGVTQSPTHLIKTRGQQVTLRCSSQSGHNTVSWYQQALGQGPQFIFQYYREEENGRGNFPPRFSGLQFPNYSSELNVNALELDDSALYLCASSSPLAGVTDTQYFGPGTRLTVL.

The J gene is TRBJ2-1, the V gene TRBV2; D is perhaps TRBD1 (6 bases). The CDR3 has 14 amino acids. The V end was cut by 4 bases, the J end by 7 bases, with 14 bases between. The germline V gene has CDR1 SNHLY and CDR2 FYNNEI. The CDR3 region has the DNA TGTGCCAGCAGTGGTGACCAGGGGTGGAATGAGCAGTTCTTC. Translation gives CASSGDQGWNEQFF. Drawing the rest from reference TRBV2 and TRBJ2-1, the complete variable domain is EPEVTQTPSHQVTQMGQEVILRCVPISNHLYFYWYRQILGQKVEFLVSFYNNEISEKSEIFDDQFSVERPDGSNFTLKIRSTKLEDSAMYFCASSGDQGWNEQFFGPGTRLTVL.

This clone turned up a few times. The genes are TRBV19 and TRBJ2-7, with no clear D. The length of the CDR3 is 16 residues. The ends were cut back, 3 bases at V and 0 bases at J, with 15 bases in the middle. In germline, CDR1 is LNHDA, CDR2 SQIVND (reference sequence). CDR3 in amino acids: CASSMSSLKSSYEQYF. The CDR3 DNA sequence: TGTGCCAGTAGTATGTCTTCGTTAAAGAGCTCCTACGAGCAGTACTTC. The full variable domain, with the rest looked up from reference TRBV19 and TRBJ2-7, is DGGITQSPKYLFRKEGQNVTLSCEQNLNHDAMYWYRQDPGQGLRLIYYSQIVNDFQKGDIAEGYSVSREKKESFPLTVTSAQKNPTAFYLCASSMSSLKSSYEQYFGPGTRLTVT.

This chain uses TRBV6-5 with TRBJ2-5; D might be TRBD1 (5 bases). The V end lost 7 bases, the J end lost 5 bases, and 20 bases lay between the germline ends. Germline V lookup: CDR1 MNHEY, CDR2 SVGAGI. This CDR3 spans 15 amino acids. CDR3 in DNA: TGTGCCAGCAAAAAACAGGCAGGCCGCCGGGAGACCCAGTACTTC. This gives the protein CASKKQAGRRETQYF.

The chain's CDR3 is CASSELGGRGNIQYF. In nucleotides, the CDR3 is TGTGCCAGCAGTGAATTAGGTGGCAGGGGGAACATTCAGTACTTC. This chain links TRBV25-1 with TRBJ2-4; 7 positions match TRBD1. With V trimmed by 1 base and J by 7 bases, 7 bases remained unmatched. The germline V gene has CDR1 MGHDK and CDR2 SYGVNS. CDR3 size: 15 residues.

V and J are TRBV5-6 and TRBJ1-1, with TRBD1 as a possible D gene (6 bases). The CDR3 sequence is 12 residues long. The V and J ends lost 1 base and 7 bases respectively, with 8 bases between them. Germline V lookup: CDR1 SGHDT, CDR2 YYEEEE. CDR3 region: CASSLTDSEAFF. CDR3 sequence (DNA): TGTGCCAGCAGCTTGACGGACAGTGAAGCTTTCTTT. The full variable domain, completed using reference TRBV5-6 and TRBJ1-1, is DAGVTQSPTHLIKTRGQQVTLRCSPKSGHDTVSWYQQALGQGPQFIFQYYEEEERQRGNFPDRFSGHQFPNYSSELNVNALLLGDSALYLCASSLTDSEAFFGQGTRLTVV.

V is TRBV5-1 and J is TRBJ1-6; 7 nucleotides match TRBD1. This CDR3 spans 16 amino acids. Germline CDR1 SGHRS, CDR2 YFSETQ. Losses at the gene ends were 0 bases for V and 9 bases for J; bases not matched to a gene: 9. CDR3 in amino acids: CASSLATGELGSPLHF. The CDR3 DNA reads TGCGCCAGCAGCTTGGCAACAGGGGAATTGGGTTCACCCCTCCACTTT.

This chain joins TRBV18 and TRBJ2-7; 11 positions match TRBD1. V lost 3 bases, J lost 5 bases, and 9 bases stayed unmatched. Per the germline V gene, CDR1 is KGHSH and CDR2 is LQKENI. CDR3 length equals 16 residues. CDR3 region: CASSPTVGQGDHEQYF. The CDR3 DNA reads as TGTGCCAGCTCACCCACCGTGGGACAGGGGGACCACGAGCAGTACTTC.

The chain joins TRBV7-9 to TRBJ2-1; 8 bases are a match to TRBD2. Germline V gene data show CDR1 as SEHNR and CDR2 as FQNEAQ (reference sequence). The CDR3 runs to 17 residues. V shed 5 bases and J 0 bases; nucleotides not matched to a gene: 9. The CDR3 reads CASSATGGGSSYNEQFF. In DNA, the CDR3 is TGTGCCAGCAGCGCCACGGGCGGGGGGAGCTCCTACAATGAGCAGTTCTTC.

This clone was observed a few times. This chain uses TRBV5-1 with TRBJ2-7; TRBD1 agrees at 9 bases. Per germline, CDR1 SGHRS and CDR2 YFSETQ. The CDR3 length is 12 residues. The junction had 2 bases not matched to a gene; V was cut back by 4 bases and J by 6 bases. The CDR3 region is CASSTTGGEQYF. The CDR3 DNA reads TGCGCCAGCAGCACGACAGGGGGCGAGCAGTACTTC.

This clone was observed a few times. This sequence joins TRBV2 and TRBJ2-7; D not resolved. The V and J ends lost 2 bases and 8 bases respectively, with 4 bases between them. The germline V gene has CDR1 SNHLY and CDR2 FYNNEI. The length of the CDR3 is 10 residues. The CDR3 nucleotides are TGTGCCAGCAGTGAACTAAAGCAGTACTTC. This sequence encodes CASSELKQYF.

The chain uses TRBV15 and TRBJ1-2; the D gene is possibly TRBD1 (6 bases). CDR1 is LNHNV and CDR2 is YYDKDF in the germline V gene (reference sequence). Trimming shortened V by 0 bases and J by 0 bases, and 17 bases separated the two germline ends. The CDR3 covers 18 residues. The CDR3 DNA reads TGTGCCACCAGCAGAGATCTAAACCCAGGGGCGGCTAACTATGGCTACACCTTC. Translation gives CATSRDLNPGAANYGYTF.

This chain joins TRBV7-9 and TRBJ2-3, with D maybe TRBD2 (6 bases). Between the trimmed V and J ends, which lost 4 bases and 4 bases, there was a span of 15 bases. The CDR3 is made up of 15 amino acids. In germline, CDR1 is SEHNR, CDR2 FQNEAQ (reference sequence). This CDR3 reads CASSSSGPGADTQYF. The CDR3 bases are TGTGCCAGCAGCTCCAGCGGGCCCGGCGCAGATACGCAGTATTTT.

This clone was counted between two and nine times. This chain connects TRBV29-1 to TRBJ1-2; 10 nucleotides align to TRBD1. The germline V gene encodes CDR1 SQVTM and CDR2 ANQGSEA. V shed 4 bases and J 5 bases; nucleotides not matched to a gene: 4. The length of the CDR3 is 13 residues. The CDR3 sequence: CSVGRDRGYGYTF. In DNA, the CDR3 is TGCAGCGTTGGACGGGACAGGGGATATGGCTACACCTTC.

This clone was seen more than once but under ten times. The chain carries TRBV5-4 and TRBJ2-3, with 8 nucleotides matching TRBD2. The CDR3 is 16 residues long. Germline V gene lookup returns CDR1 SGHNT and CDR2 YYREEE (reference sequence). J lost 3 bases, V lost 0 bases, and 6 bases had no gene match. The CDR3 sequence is CASSLAQRGPTDTQYF. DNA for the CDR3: TGTGCCAGCAGCTTGGCCCAGCGGGGGCCGACAGATACGCAGTATTTT.

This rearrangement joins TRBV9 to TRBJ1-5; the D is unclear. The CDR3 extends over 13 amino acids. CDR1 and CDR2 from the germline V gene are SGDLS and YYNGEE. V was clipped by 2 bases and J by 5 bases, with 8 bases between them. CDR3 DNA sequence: TGTGCCAGCAGCGTCCAGTTTGATCAGCCCCAGCATTTT. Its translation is CASSVQFDQPQHF.